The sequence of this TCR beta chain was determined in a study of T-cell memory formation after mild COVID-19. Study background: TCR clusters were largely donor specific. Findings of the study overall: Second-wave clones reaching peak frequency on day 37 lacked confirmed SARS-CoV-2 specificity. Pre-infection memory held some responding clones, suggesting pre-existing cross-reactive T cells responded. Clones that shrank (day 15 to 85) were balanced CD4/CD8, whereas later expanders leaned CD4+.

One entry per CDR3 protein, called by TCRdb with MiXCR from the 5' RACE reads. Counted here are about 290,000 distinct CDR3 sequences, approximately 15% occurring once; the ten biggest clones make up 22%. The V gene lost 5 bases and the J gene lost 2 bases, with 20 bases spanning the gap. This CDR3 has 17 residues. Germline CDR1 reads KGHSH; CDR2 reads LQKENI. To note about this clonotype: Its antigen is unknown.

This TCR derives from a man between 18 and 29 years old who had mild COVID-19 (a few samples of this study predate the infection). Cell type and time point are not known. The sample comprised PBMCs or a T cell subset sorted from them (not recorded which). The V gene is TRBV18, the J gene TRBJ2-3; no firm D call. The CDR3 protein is CASSNSRTSPFTDTQYF. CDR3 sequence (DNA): TGTGCCAGCTCAAATAGTCGGACGTCACCGTTCACAGATACGCAGTATTTT.